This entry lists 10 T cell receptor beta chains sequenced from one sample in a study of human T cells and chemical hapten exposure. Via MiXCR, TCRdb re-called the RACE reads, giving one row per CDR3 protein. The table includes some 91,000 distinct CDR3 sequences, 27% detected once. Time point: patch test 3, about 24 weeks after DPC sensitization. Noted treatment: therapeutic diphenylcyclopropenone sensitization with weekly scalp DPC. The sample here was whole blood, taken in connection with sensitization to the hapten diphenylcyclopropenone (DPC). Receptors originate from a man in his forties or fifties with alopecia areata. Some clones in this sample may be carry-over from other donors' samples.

CDR3 in amino acids: CASSKALGDRGPGELFF. CDR3 bases: TGTGCCAGCAGCAAAGCGCTCGGGGACAGGGGGCCCGGGGAGCTGTTTTTT. The V call is TRBV21-1, the J call TRBJ2-2; the table's D gene call, TRBD1, was not cross checked with the DNA. TRBV21-1 is described as a pseudogene. CDR3 length: 17 residues.

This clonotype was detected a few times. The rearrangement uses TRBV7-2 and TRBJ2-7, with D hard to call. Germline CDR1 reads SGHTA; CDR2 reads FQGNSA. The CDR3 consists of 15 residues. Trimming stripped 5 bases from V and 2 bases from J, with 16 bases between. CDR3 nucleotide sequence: TGTGCCAGCAGCCCGTCAACCGGAGCCCCCTACGAGCAGTACTTC. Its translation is CASSPSTGAPYEQYF.

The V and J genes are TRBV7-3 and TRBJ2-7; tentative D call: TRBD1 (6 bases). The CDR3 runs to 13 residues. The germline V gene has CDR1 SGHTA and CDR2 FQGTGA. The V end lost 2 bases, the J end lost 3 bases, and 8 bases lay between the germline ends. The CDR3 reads CASSLGQLYEQYF. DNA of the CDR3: TGTGCCAGCAGCTTAGGACAGCTCTACGAGCAGTACTTC.

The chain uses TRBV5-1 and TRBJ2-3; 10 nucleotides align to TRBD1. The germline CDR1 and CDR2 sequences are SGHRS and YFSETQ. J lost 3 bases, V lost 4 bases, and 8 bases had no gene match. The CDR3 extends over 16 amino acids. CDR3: CASSPRPGQGTDTQYF. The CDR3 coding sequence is TGCGCCAGCAGCCCTAGACCGGGACAGGGGACAGATACGCAGTATTTT.

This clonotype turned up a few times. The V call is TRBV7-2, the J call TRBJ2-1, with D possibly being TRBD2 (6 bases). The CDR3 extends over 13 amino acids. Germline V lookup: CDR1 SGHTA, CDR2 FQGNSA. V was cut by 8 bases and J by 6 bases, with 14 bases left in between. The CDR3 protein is CASRSAGPNEQFF. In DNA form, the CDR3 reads TGTGCCAGCCGTTCGGCGGGACCCAATGAGCAGTTCTTC.

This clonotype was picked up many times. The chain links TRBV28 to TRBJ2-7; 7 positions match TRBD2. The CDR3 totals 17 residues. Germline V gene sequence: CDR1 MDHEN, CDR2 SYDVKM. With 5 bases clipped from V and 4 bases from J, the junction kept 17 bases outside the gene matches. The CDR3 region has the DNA TGTGCCAGCAGTCCTCCTCGGGGGAGCGGGGAAAAGTACGAGCAGTACTTC. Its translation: CASSPPRGSGEKYEQYF.

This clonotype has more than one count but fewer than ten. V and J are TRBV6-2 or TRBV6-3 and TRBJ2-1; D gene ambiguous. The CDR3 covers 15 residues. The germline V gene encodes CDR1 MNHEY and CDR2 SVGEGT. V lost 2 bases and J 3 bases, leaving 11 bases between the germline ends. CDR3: CASSYAPVHYNEQFF. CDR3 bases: TGTGCCAGCAGTTACGCCCCGGTCCACTACAATGAGCAGTTCTTC.

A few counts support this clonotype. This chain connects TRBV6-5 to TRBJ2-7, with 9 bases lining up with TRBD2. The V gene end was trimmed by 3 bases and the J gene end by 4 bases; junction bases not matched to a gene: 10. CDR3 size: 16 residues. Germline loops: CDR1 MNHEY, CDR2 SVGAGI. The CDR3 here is CASSYPGRSGRYEQYF. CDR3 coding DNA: TGTGCCAGCAGTTATCCTGGGAGGAGCGGGAGGTACGAGCAGTACTTC.

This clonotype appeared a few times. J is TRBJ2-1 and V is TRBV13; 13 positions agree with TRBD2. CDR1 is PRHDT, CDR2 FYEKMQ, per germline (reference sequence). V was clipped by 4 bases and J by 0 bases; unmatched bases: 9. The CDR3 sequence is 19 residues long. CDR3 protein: CASSWGLAGSLSSYNEQFF. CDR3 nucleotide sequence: TGTGCCAGCAGCTGGGGACTAGCGGGGAGTCTTAGCTCCTACAATGAGCAGTTCTTC.

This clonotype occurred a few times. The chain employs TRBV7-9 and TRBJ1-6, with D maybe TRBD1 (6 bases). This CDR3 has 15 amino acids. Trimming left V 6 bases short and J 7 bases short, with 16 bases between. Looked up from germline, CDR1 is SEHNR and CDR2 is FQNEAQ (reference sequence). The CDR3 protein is CASRTTGGPNSPLHF. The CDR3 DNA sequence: TGTGCCAGCAGGACAACGGGGGGGCCGAATTCACCCCTCCACTTT.